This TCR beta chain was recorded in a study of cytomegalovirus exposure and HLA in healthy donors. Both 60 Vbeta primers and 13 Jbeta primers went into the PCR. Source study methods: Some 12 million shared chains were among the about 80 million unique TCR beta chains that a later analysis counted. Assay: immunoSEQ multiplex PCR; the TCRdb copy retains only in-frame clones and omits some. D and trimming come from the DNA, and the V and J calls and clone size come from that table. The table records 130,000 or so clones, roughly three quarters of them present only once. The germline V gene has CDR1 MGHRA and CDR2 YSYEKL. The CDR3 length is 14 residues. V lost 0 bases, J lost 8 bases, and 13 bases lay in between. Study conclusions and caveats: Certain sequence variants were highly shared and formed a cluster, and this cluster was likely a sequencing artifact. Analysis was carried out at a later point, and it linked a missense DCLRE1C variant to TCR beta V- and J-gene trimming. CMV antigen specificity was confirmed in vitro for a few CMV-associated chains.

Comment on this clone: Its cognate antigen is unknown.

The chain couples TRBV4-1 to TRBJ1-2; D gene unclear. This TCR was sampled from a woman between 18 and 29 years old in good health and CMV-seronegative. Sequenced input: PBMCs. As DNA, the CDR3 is TGCGCCAGCAGCCAAGACTTGGGGTCGGGGGGCTACACCTTC. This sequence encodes CASSQDLGSGGYTF.